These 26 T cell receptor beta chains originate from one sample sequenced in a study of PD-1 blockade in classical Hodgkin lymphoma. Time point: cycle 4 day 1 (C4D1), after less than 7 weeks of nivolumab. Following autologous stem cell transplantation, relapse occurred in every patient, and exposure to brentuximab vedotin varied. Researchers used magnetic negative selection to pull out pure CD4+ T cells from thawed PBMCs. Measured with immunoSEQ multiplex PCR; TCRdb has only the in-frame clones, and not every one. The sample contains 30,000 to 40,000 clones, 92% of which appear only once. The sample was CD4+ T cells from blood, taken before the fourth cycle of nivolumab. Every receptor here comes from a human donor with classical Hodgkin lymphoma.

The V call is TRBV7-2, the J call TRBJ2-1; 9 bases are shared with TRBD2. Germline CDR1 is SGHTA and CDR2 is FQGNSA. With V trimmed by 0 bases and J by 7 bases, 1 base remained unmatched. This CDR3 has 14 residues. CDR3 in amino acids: CASSLARGGNEQFF. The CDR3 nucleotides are TGTGCCAGCAGCTTAGCGCGGGGGGGGAATGAGCAGTTCTTC.

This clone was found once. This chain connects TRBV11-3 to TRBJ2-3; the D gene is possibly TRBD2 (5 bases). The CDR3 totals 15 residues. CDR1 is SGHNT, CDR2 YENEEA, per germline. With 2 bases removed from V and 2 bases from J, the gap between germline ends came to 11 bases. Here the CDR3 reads CASSLTGVLTDTQYF. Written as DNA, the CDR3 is TGTGCCAGCAGCTTAACCGGGGTACTCACAGATACGCAGTATTTT.

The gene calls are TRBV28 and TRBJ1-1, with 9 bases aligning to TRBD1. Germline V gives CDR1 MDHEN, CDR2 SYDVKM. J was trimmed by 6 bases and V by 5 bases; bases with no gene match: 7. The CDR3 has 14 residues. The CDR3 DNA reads TGTGCCAGCAGTGGGACAGGGCGGATATCTGAAGCTTTCTTT. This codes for CASSGTGRISEAFF.

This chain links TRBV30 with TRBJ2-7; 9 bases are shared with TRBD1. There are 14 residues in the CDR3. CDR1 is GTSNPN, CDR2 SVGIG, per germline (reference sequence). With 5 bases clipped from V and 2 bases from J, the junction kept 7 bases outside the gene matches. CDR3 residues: CAWVRDRATYEQYF. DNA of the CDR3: TGTGCCTGGGTGCGGGACAGGGCTACCTACGAGCAGTACTTC.

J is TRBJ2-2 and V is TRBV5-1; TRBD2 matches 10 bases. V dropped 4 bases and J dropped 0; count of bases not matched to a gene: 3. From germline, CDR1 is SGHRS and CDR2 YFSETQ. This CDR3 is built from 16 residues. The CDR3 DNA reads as TGCGCCAGCAGCATAACTAGCGGGACGAACACCGGGGAGCTGTTTTTT. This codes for CASSITSGTNTGELFF.

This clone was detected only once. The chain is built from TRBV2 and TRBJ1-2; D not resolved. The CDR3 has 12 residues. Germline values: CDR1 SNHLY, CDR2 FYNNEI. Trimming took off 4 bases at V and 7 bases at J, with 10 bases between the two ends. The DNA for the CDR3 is TGTGCCAGCAGTGCGCTTCCTGGTGGCTACACCTTC. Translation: CASSALPGGYTF.

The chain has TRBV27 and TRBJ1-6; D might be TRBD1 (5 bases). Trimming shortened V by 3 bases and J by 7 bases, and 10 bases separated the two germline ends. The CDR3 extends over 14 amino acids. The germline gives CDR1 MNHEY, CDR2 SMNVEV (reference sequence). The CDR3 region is CASSFVQVNSPLHF. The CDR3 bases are TGTGCCAGCAGTTTCGTACAGGTGAATTCACCCCTCCACTTT.

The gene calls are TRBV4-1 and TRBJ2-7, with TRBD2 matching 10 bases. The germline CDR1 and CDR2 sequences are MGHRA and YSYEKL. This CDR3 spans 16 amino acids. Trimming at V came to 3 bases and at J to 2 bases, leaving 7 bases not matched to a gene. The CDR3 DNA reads TGCGCCAGCAGCCAGGGACTAGCGTCCTCCCCCTACGAGCAGTACTTC. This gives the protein CASSQGLASSPYEQYF.

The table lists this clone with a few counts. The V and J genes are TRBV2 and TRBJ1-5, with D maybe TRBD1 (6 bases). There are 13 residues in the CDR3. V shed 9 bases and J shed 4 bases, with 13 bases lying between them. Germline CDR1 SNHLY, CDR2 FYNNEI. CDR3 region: CASNRDTNQPQHF. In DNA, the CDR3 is TGTGCCAGTAACCGGGACACGAATCAGCCCCAGCATTTT.

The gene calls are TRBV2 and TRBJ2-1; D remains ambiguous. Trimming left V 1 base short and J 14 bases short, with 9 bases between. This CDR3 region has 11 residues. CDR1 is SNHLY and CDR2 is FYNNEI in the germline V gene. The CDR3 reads CASSEVGWEFF. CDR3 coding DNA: TGTGCCAGCAGTGAAGTGGGATGGGAGTTCTTC.

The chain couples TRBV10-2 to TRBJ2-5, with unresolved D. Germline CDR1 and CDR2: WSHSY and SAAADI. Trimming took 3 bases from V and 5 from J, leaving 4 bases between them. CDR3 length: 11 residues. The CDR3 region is CASSDGETQYF. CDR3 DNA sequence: TGCGCCAGCAGTGACGGGGAGACCCAGTACTTC.

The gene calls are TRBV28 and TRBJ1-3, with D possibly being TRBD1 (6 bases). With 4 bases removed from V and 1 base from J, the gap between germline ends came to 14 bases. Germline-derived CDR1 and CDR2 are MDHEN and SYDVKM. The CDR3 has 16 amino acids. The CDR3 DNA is TGTGCCAGCAGTTCCACCCCGGGGGCGTCTGGAAACACCATATATTTT. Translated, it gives CASSSTPGASGNTIYF.

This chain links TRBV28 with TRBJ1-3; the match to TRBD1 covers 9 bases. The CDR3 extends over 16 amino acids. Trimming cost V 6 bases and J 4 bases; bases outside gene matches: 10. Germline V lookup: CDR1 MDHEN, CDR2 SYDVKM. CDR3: CASSPWDRVSGNTIYF. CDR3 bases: TGTGCCAGCAGCCCGTGGGACAGGGTTAGCGGAAACACCATATATTTT.

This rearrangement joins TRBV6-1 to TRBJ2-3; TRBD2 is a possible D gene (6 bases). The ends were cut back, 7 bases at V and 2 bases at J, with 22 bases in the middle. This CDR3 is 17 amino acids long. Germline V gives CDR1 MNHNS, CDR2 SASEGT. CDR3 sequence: CASIEARLALYTDTQYF. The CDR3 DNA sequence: TGTGCCAGCATCGAAGCTCGGCTAGCGCTGTACACAGATACGCAGTATTTT.

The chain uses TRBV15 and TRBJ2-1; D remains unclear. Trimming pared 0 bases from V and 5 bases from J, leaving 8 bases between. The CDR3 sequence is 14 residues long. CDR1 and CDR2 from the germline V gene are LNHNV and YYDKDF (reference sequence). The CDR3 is CATSRDMANNEQFF. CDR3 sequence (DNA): TGTGCCACCAGCAGAGATATGGCCAACAATGAGCAGTTCTTC.

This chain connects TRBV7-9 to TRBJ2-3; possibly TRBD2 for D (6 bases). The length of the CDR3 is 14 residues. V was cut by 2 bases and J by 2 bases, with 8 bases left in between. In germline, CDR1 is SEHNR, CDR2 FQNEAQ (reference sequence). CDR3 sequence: CASSLPDYTDTQYF. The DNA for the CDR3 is TGTGCCAGCAGCTTACCGGACTACACAGATACGCAGTATTTT.

The CDR3 sequence: CASSPNRGVEQPQHF. The CDR3 DNA is TGTGCCAGCTCACCAAATCGCGGGGTTGAGCAGCCCCAGCATTTT. This rearrangement joins TRBV18 to TRBJ1-5; D not resolved. V was shortened by 2 bases and J by 7 bases, with 15 bases between the two germline ends. The germline V gene encodes CDR1 KGHSH and CDR2 LQKENI. CDR3 length: 15 residues.

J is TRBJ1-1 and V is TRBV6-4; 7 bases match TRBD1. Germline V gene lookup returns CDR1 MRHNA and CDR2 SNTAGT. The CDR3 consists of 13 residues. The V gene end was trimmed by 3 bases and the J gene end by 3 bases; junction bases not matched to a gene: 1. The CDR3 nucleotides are TGTGCCAGCAGTGAAACAGGGGACACTGAAGCTTTCTTT. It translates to CASSETGDTEAFF.

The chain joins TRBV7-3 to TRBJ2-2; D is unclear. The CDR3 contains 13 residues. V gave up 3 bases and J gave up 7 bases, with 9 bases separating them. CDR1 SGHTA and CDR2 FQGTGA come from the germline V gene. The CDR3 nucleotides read TGTGCCAGCAGCTTCCTCCGTGGCGGGGAGCTGTTTTTT. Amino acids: CASSFLRGGELFF. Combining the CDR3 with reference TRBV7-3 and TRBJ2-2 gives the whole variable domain GAGVSQTPSNKVTEKGKYVELRCDPISGHTALYWYRQSLGQGPEFLIYFQGTGAADDSGLPNDRFFAVRPEGSVSTLKIQRTERGDSAVYLCASSFLRGGELFFGEGSRLTVL.

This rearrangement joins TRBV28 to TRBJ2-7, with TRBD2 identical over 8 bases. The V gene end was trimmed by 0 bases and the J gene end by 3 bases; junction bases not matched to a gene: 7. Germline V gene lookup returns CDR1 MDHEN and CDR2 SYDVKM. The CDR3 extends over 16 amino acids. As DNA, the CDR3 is TGTGCCAGCAGTTTATGGGGGCGGGGGGTTCTCTACGAGCAGTACTTC. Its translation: CASSLWGRGVLYEQYF.

For the CDR3, the DNA is TGTGCCAGCTCGCCATTACGGGGGACAGGGTCAGGGGAGACCCAGTACTTC. It specifies CASSPLRGTGSGETQYF. This sequence joins TRBV25-1 and TRBJ2-5; the match to TRBD1 covers 9 bases. Germline loops: CDR1 MGHDK, CDR2 SYGVNS. J lost 5 bases, V lost 8 bases, and 18 bases had no gene match. The CDR3 has 17 residues.

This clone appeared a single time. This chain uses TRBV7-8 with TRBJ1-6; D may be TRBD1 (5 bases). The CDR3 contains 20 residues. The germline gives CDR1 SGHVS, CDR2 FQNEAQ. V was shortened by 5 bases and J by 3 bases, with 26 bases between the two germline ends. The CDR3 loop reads CASSPGRWTSFNLYNSPLHF. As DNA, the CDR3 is TGTGCCAGCAGCCCTGGACGGTGGACAAGCTTCAACCTCTATAATTCACCCCTCCACTTT.

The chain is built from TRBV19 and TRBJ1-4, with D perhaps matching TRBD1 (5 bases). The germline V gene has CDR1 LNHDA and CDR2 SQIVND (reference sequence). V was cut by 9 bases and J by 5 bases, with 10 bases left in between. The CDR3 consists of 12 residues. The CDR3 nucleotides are TGTGCCAGCTCGGGGCAGAATGAAAAACTGTTTTTT. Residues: CASSGQNEKLFF.

This chain's CDR3 is CGTGPTYGYTF. CDR3 nucleotides: TGCGGGACAGGCCCAACTTATGGCTACACCTTC. The chain couples TRBV20-1 to TRBJ1-2; 8 nucleotides match TRBD1. This CDR3 is built from 11 residues. CDR1 is DFQATT, CDR2 SNEGSKA, per germline (reference sequence).

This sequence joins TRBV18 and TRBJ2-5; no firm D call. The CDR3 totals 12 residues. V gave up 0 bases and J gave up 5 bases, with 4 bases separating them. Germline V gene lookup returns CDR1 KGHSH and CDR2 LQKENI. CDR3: CASSPPRETQYF. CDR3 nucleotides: TGTGCCAGCTCACCACCGCGCGAGACCCAGTACTTC.

CDR3 loop: CAWRRSGGYSYEQYF. CDR3 DNA sequence: TGTGCCTGGAGACGTAGCGGGGGTTACTCCTACGAGCAGTACTTC. The V gene is TRBV30, the J gene TRBJ2-7; 9 positions match TRBD2. The CDR3 runs to 15 residues. Germline V gene lookup returns CDR1 GTSNPN and CDR2 SVGIG (reference sequence). V gave up 3 bases and J gave up 0 bases; unmatched junction bases: 6.